The 25 T cell receptor beta chains in this list originate from one sample, sequenced in a study of graft-versus-host responses after intestinal transplantation. The repertoire was sequenced with immunoSEQ multiplex PCR; TCRdb's copy has only in-frame clones and lacks some. The sample carries roughly 120,000 clones, about 93% recorded once. Their cognate antigens are unknown. Specimen: unstimulated CD8+ T cells sorted from spleen or lymph node cells, collected before intestinal transplant. Receptor source: a human donor who received an intestinal transplant.

This chain links TRBV7-6 with TRBJ2-7, with D unresolved. CDR1 is SGHVS and CDR2 is FNYEAQ in the germline V gene. Trimming left V 1 base short and J 5 bases short, with 12 bases between. The CDR3 consists of 14 residues. The CDR3 DNA sequence: TGTGCCAGCAGCTTAGGAGGTTTGGGAAACGAGCAGTACTTC. This encodes CASSLGGLGNEQYF.

The J gene is TRBJ2-7, the V gene TRBV7-9, with a tentative D call TRBD1 (6 bases). From germline, CDR1 is SEHNR and CDR2 FQNEAQ (reference sequence). The CDR3 is 14 residues long. Deletions cut 4 bases from V and 0 bases from J, with 10 bases between. The CDR3, as DNA: TGTGCCAGCAGCTCAGGGACATTCTCCTACGAGCAGTACTTC. Amino acid sequence: CASSSGTFSYEQYF. Full variable domain (rest looked up from reference TRBV7-9 and TRBJ2-7): DTGVSQNPRHKITKRGQNVTFRCDPISEHNRLYWYRQTLGQGPEFLTYFQNEAQLEKSRLLSDRFSAERPKGSFSTLEIQRTEQGDSAMYLCASSSGTFSYEQYFGPGTRLTVT.

The gene calls are TRBV5-6 and TRBJ2-7, with D uncertain. CDR1 is SGHDT, CDR2 YYEEEE, per germline. The CDR3 contains 14 residues. The V gene lost 0 bases and the J gene lost 0 bases, with 7 bases spanning the gap. The CDR3 loop is CASSLGPSSYEQYF. The CDR3 DNA sequence: TGTGCCAGCAGCTTGGGACCCTCCTCCTACGAGCAGTACTTC.

The V call is TRBV27, the J call TRBJ1-1; D is uncertain. The germline V gene encodes CDR1 MNHEY and CDR2 SMNVEV (reference sequence). V lost 2 bases and J lost 0, with 16 bases in between. The length of the CDR3 is 17 residues. This CDR3 is CASSLNGPPYLNTEAFF. CDR3 in DNA: TGTGCCAGCAGTTTAAACGGCCCCCCTTACCTGAACACTGAAGCTTTCTTT.

This sequence joins TRBV6-1 and TRBJ1-1; TRBD1 agrees at 7 bases. Germline lookup yields CDR1 MNHNS and CDR2 SASEGT. The CDR3 sequence is 12 residues long. V dropped 8 bases and J dropped 4; count of bases not matched to a gene: 4. The chain's CDR3 is CASRQGPTEAFF. The DNA for the CDR3 is TGTGCCAGCCGACAGGGTCCCACTGAAGCTTTCTTT.

CDR3 bases: TGTGCCAGCAGCCCACTCCCCGCACGGGGGTCAGATACGCAGTATTTT. Its protein product is CASSPLPARGSDTQYF. This sequence joins TRBV28 and TRBJ2-3; D possibly corresponds to TRBD2 (6 bases). Germline V gives CDR1 MDHEN, CDR2 SYDVKM. V was clipped by 6 bases and J by 4 bases, with 20 bases between them. The CDR3 loop spans 16 amino acids.

CDR3 nucleotides: TGTGCCAGCAGCGTAACGAAGCTTAGCGGGAGCTCCTACAATGAGCAGTTCTTC. As protein: CASSVTKLSGSSYNEQFF. The J gene is TRBJ2-1, the V gene TRBV9, with 9 bases aligning to TRBD2. V shed 1 base and J 0 bases; nucleotides not matched to a gene: 8. The CDR3 consists of 18 residues. Germline V gene lookup returns CDR1 SGDLS and CDR2 YYNGEE.

The chain is built from TRBV4-2 and TRBJ2-1, with D hard to call. Trimming removed 6 bases from V and 8 bases from J, with 20 bases in between. The CDR3 length is 15 residues. The germline gives CDR1 LGHNA, CDR2 YNFKEQ. The CDR3 region is CASSMHRGSRDEQFF. CDR3 sequence (DNA): TGTGCCAGCAGTATGCATCGAGGCAGCCGCGATGAGCAGTTCTTC.

This chain links TRBV28 with TRBJ2-1; D possibly corresponds to TRBD2 (6 bases). The length of the CDR3 is 14 residues. Trimming removed 6 bases from V and 6 bases from J, with 15 bases in between. CDR1 and CDR2 (germline): MDHEN, SYDVKM. This CDR3 is CASSPTGGFNEQFF. In nucleotides, the CDR3 is TGTGCCAGCAGCCCCACCGGAGGGTTCAATGAGCAGTTCTTC. Drawing the rest from reference TRBV28 and TRBJ2-1, the complete variable domain is DVKVTQSSRYLVKRTGEKVFLECVQDMDHENMFWYRQDPGLGLRLIYFSYDVKMKEKGDIPEGYSVSREKKERFSLILESASTNQTSMYLCASSPTGGFNEQFFGPGTRLTVL.

In nucleotides, the CDR3 is TGTGCCATCAGTGAGTCGCCTGAAGTAGCGGGAGGGAAAGATACGCAGTATTTT. This translates into CAISESPEVAGGKDTQYF. The V and J genes are TRBV10-3 and TRBJ2-3, with TRBD2 identical over 11 bases. CDR1 and CDR2 from the germline V gene are ENHRY and SYGVKD. V gave up 0 bases and J gave up 5 bases; unmatched junction bases: 10. The CDR3 covers 18 residues.

The chain is built from TRBV9 and TRBJ1-2; 8 positions agree with TRBD1. The V and J ends lost 0 bases and 6 bases, in that order; junction bases with no gene match: 7. This CDR3 comprises 15 residues. Germline CDR1 and CDR2: SGDLS and YYNGEE. The CDR3 is CASSVGNDRGHGYTF. The CDR3 region has the DNA TGTGCCAGCAGCGTAGGTAACGACAGGGGACATGGCTACACCTTC.

The rearrangement uses TRBV19 and TRBJ2-7; D gene unclear. Germline CDR1 is LNHDA and CDR2 is SQIVND (reference sequence). CDR3 size: 15 residues. V gave up 3 bases and J gave up 2 bases, with 14 bases separating them. The CDR3 nucleotides are TGTGCCAGTAGTATTGTTAGCAGAAACCCCTACGAGCAGTACTTC. Amino acids: CASSIVSRNPYEQYF. The variable domain in full, completed from reference TRBV19 and TRBJ2-7, reads DGGITQSPKYLFRKEGQNVTLSCEQNLNHDAMYWYRQDPGQGLRLIYYSQIVNDFQKGDIAEGYSVSREKKESFPLTVTSAQKNPTAFYLCASSIVSRNPYEQYFGPGTRLTVT.

The rearrangement uses TRBV7-6 and TRBJ1-1; 7 bases align to TRBD1. The CDR3 runs 14 residues. Trimming took 5 bases from V and 1 from J; bases not matched to a gene: 4. Per germline, CDR1 SGHVS and CDR2 FNYEAQ. CDR3 nucleotide sequence: TGTGCCAGCAGCCGAGGGGGCGGGAACACTGAAGCTTTCTTT. Its translation is CASSRGGGNTEAFF.

This sequence joins TRBV9 and TRBJ2-7; a weak D match, TRBD1 (6 bases). The CDR3 runs to 15 residues. The V end was cut by 2 bases, the J end by 0 bases, with 12 bases between. Germline V gives CDR1 SGDLS, CDR2 YYNGEE. In DNA form, the CDR3 reads TGTGCCAGCAGCGTCTCTACAGGGCCCTCCTACGAGCAGTACTTC. This gives the protein CASSVSTGPSYEQYF.

This clone was counted a single time. V gene TRBV19 combines with J gene TRBJ2-7, with TRBD1 as a possible D gene (5 bases). From germline, CDR1 is LNHDA and CDR2 SQIVND (reference sequence). The CDR3 sequence is 15 residues long. V shed 5 bases and J shed 4 bases, with 18 bases lying between them. This CDR3 reads CASSGAASPTYEQYF. CDR3 coding DNA: TGTGCCAGTAGTGGGGCTGCATCCCCTACATACGAGCAGTACTTC.

The V gene is TRBV28, the J gene TRBJ2-3; the D gene is possibly TRBD2 (5 bases). This CDR3 spans 16 amino acids. Germline CDR1 is MDHEN and CDR2 is SYDVKM. The V and J ends lost 5 bases and 0 bases respectively, with 15 bases between them. Here the CDR3 reads CASSTARRTSTDTQYF. Here the CDR3 DNA reads TGTGCCAGCAGTACGGCCAGGAGGACTAGCACAGATACGCAGTATTTT.

The genes are TRBV6-5 and TRBJ2-1; D is unresolved. The ends were cut back, 5 bases at V and 8 bases at J, with 10 bases in the middle. The CDR3 is 12 residues long. The germline V gene encodes CDR1 MNHEY and CDR2 SVGAGI. CDR3 residues: CASSPTLDEQFF. The CDR3 DNA reads TGTGCCAGCAGTCCGACCTTGGATGAGCAGTTCTTC.

V gene TRBV4-1 combines with J gene TRBJ2-2, with 10 bases aligning to TRBD1. The V and J ends lost 4 bases and 6 bases, in that order; junction bases with no gene match: 2. In germline, CDR1 is MGHRA, CDR2 YSYEKL. The CDR3 is 14 residues long. The CDR3 nucleotides are TGCGCCAGCAGCCCGGGGACAGGGGCCGGGGAGCTGTTTTTT. It codes for CASSPGTGAGELFF.

This chain connects TRBV7-9 to TRBJ2-7; 12 positions match TRBD1. This CDR3 has 16 residues. Trimming removed 2 bases from V and 1 base from J; junction bases left unmatched: 3. Germline V CDR1 and CDR2: SEHNR, FQNEAQ (reference sequence). The chain's CDR3 is CASSLWGQGASYEQYF. CDR3 DNA: TGTGCCAGCAGCTTATGGGGACAGGGGGCTTCCTACGAGCAGTACTTC.

The V call is TRBV6-1, the J call TRBJ2-1; 9 positions match TRBD2. With 2 bases clipped from V and 4 bases from J, the junction kept 3 bases outside the gene matches. The CDR3 extends over 15 amino acids. The germline V gene encodes CDR1 MNHNS and CDR2 SASEGT. The CDR3 nucleotides read TGTGCCAGCAGTGAATGGGCGGGAGGGTACAATGAGCAGTTCTTC. Translation gives CASSEWAGGYNEQFF.

The table lists this clone with a few counts. The V call is TRBV15, the J call TRBJ1-2; D is possibly TRBD1 (5 bases). There are 15 residues in the CDR3. V dropped 0 bases and J dropped 7 bases, with 15 bases sitting between them. CDR1 is LNHNV and CDR2 is YYDKDF in the germline V gene (reference sequence). CDR3 in amino acids: CATSRDITGHSGYTF. The CDR3 DNA reads TGTGCCACCAGCAGAGATATAACAGGCCACAGTGGCTACACCTTC.

This sequence joins TRBV4-1 and TRBJ1-2; 9 bases agree with TRBD1. CDR1 and CDR2 from the germline V gene are MGHRA and YSYEKL. The V gene end was trimmed by 4 bases and the J gene end by 4 bases; junction bases not matched to a gene: 7. The CDR3 has 15 amino acids. CDR3 DNA sequence: TGCGCCAGCAGCCCGGGACAGGGAATGAGCTATGGCTACACCTTC. Protein product: CASSPGQGMSYGYTF.

J is TRBJ1-1 and V is TRBV13; no definite D call. The CDR3 covers 15 residues. The germline V and J ends were trimmed by 3 bases and 5 bases, with 16 bases remaining between them. Looked up from germline, CDR1 is PRHDT and CDR2 is FYEKMQ (reference sequence). The CDR3 here is CASSFPGEIGTEAFF. CDR3 bases: TGTGCCAGCAGCTTCCCAGGAGAAATAGGAACTGAAGCTTTCTTT.

The count of this clone is one. The V and J genes are TRBV19 and TRBJ1-5; D not certain. CDR1 and CDR2 from the germline V gene are LNHDA and SQIVND (reference sequence). The CDR3 is 15 amino acids. Trimming took off 7 bases at V and 0 bases at J, with 13 bases between the two ends. CDR3 nucleotide sequence: TGTGCCAGTACTTTTACGGACTATAGCAATCAGCCCCAGCATTTT. Amino acid sequence: CASTFTDYSNQPQHF.

This chain links TRBV9 with TRBJ2-1; the match to TRBD2 covers 10 bases. Germline CDR1 is SGDLS and CDR2 is YYNGEE. The CDR3 is 15 amino acids. The trim removed 3 bases at V and 7 bases at J, leaving 7 bases unmatched. In nucleotides, the CDR3 is TGTGCCAGCAGCGCCAGAGCGGGAGGGTTAAATGAGCAGTTCTTC. This gives the protein CASSARAGGLNEQFF.